This T cell receptor beta chain derives from a study of PD-L1 blockade in urothelial cancer. Study-wide background: Men with urothelial cancer arising in the bladder made up about 85% of the roughly 30 patients.

This clone was counted at least ten times. Here immunoSEQ multiplex PCR was the method, and the copy in TCRdb shows in-frame clones only, minus some. The sample carries under 55,000 clones, about 80% recorded once. Time point in this sample: pretreatment peripheral blood. The sequence was obtained from a man aged 65 to 85 with urothelial cancer. The sample was PBMCs, taken around atezolizumab (anti-PD-L1) treatment.

The CDR3 is CASNPELSHYGYTF. CDR3 in DNA: TGTGCCAGCAACCCGGAGTTAAGTCACTATGGCTACACCTTC. V is TRBV5-5 and J is TRBJ1-2; no clear D. V shed 6 bases and J shed 3 bases, with 15 bases lying between them. Germline CDR1 SGHKS, CDR2 YYEKEE (reference sequence). The CDR3 has 14 amino acids.